The clone carrying this T cell receptor beta chain was counted between two and nine times. Its target is not known. The data were taken from a study of identical twins. The CDR3 is 18 residues long. Germline values: CDR1 MNHEY, CDR2 SVGEGT. Trimming took 0 bases from V and 2 from J, leaving 20 bases between them. Study-level results: Its conclusions, products of cross-sectional statistical analysis, did not come from following the same donors. Invariant MAIT and iNKT cells are populations that could partly confound zero-insertion analyses. The study found that models underestimated out-of-frame TCR alpha sharing in monozygotic twins.

Template switching created a universal primer site, and the cDNA included unique molecular identifiers. TCRdb reanalysed the 5' RACE reads using MiXCR and keeps one entry per CDR3 protein. Here the sample spans 690,000 or so distinct CDR3 sequences, roughly 8% being singletons. These records were also assigned to another study, of yellow fever vaccine responses in identical twins.

The chain employs TRBV6-2 or TRBV6-3 and TRBJ2-7, with TRBD2 as a possible D gene (5 bases). Sequences were obtained from PBMCs. The receptor was isolated from a woman younger than 30 in good health. The CDR3 protein is CASSYSSSGGNPPYEQYF. The CDR3 DNA sequence: TGTGCCAGCAGTTACTCGTCCAGCGGTGGAAACCCACCCTACGAGCAGTACTTC.